The present T cell receptor (beta chain) was sequenced within a study of OX40 agonist ivuxolimab in advanced cancers. The protocol was immunoSEQ multiplex PCR, while the TCRdb copy is restricted to in-frame clones and leaves out a portion. The sample has roughly 81,000 clones, 94% seen once. Germline loops: CDR1 SEHNR, CDR2 FQNEAQ (reference sequence). This CDR3 spans 18 amino acids. Trimming shortened V by 5 bases and J by 5 bases, and 27 bases separated the two germline ends. This sequence originates from an adult with an advanced solid tumor such as melanoma, head and neck, liver or kidney cancer. This chain connects TRBV7-9 to TRBJ1-1, with a possible D match to TRBD1 (6 bases). Material: CD4+ or CD8+ T cells sorted from blood, obtained in a trial of the OX40 agonist ivuxolimab. The CDR3 is CASSAPGTSWDQRTEAFF. For the CDR3, the DNA is TGTGCCAGCAGCGCCCCTGGGACAAGTTGGGATCAGAGAACTGAAGCTTTCTTT.